Each of the 25 T cell receptor beta chains below was sequenced from the same sample in a study of blood T cell repertoires in COVID-19. Sequencing used immunoSEQ multiplex PCR; TCRdb keeps in-frame clones, though not all of them. The table lists 90,000 or so clones, 65% to 90% of them singletons, with around 1.3% in the top ten. Material: peripheral blood. All receptors come from a man at least 80 years old with active or convalescent COVID-19.

The V and J genes are TRBV30 and TRBJ2-3; no clear D. Germline lookup yields CDR1 GTSNPN and CDR2 SVGIG (reference sequence). V lost 4 bases and J 0 bases, leaving 14 bases between the germline ends. The CDR3 consists of 15 residues. The CDR3 DNA reads as TGTGCCTGGACCGGTCCGGTCCGTAGCACAGATACGCAGTATTTT. As protein: CAWTGPVRSTDTQYF.

V gene TRBV24-1 combines with J gene TRBJ2-1; a possible D gene is TRBD2 (6 bases). Germline V gene data show CDR1 as KGHDR and CDR2 as SFDVKD. The germline V and J ends were trimmed by 9 bases and 8 bases, with 22 bases remaining between them. The CDR3 runs to 15 residues. The CDR3 DNA reads as TGTGCCACCGCATGGCCGGGCGGGATAAGCGATGAGCAGTTCTTC. It translates to CATAWPGGISDEQFF.

The chain combines TRBV6-1 with TRBJ1-3, with D uncertain. The CDR3 sequence is 14 residues long. The germline V and J ends were trimmed by 2 bases and 0 bases, with 5 bases remaining between them. Germline V gene lookup returns CDR1 MNHNS and CDR2 SASEGT. CDR3 coding DNA: TGTGCCAGCAGTGAATCCGGCTCTGGAAACACCATATATTTT. Translation gives CASSESGSGNTIYF.

This clone was recorded only once. The V call is TRBV4-1, the J call TRBJ2-7; tentative D call: TRBD2 (5 bases). Trimming took 0 bases from V and 9 from J, leaving 9 bases between them. CDR3 length: 12 amino acids. In germline, CDR1 is MGHRA, CDR2 YSYEKL. CDR3 bases: TGCGCCAGCAGCCAAGATCGAGGGAGGCAGTACTTC. It specifies CASSQDRGRQYF.

This chain uses TRBV28 with TRBJ2-3, with 13 bases matching TRBD2. The CDR3 runs 15 residues. Germline-derived CDR1 and CDR2 are MDHEN and SYDVKM. The V segment lost 5 bases and the J segment 4 bases; nucleotides outside the gene matches: 3. CDR3 protein: CASSAGLAGADTQYF. The CDR3 coding sequence is TGTGCCAGCAGTGCTGGACTAGCGGGAGCAGATACGCAGTATTTT.

The gene calls are TRBV30 and TRBJ2-1, with TRBD2 matching over 8 bases. Germline V gene data show CDR1 as GTSNPN and CDR2 as SVGIG (reference sequence). Trimming at V came to 0 bases and at J to 8 bases, leaving 6 bases not matched to a gene. CDR3 length: 14 residues. CDR3 in amino acids: CAWSVLAGWDEQFF. In DNA, the CDR3 is TGTGCCTGGAGTGTGCTAGCGGGTTGGGATGAGCAGTTCTTC.

The chain recombines TRBV12-5 with TRBJ1-2; no definite D call. V lost 5 bases and J 4 bases, leaving 11 bases between the germline ends. CDR3 length equals 13 residues. Germline V gene lookup returns CDR1 LGHNT and CDR2 FRNRAP. CDR3 sequence: CASGPSLSYGYTF. The CDR3 DNA reads TGTGCTAGTGGTCCATCTTTGAGCTATGGCTACACCTTC.

With regard to this clone: The same CDR3 is also encoded by other DNA sequences in this sample. The rearrangement joins TRBV2 to TRBJ1-2, with D uncertain. The V gene lost 3 bases and the J gene lost 4 bases, with 6 bases spanning the gap. Germline V gives CDR1 SNHLY, CDR2 FYNNEI. CDR3 length: 12 amino acids. The CDR3 protein is CASSDRGYGYTF. The CDR3 DNA follows: TGTGCCAGCAGTGACCGAGGCTATGGCTACACCTTC.

This chain links TRBV5-1 with TRBJ2-2, with D uncertain. Germline V gene lookup returns CDR1 SGHRS and CDR2 YFSETQ. Trimming took 4 bases from V and 8 from J, leaving 15 bases between them. The length of the CDR3 is 14 residues. The CDR3: CASSERDKAGELFF. DNA for the CDR3: TGCGCCAGCAGCGAAAGAGACAAGGCTGGGGAGCTGTTTTTT.

The chain carries TRBV5-1 and TRBJ2-7, with D possibly being TRBD2 (5 bases). The germline V gene has CDR1 SGHRS and CDR2 YFSETQ. The CDR3 extends over 15 amino acids. V lost 3 bases and J lost 0, with 13 bases in between. DNA for the CDR3: TGCGCCAGCAGCTCCTCGACGGGAAACTCCTACGAGCAGTACTTC. It yields the protein CASSSSTGNSYEQYF.

This chain uses TRBV5-1 with TRBJ1-1; D is unclear. The V end was cut by 4 bases, the J end by 0 bases, with 7 bases between. This CDR3 spans 13 amino acids. CDR1 is SGHRS and CDR2 is YFSETQ in the germline V gene. As DNA, the CDR3 is TGCGCCAGCAGCCCAAGCATGAACACTGAAGCTTTCTTT. Its protein product is CASSPSMNTEAFF.

CDR3 sequence reads: CAWSVPGVTSTDTQYF. For the CDR3, the DNA is TGTGCCTGGAGTGTACCGGGGGTTACTAGCACAGATACGCAGTATTTT. The chain joins TRBV30 to TRBJ2-3; TRBD2 might be the D (6 bases). This CDR3 comprises 16 residues. V shed 0 bases and J shed 0 bases, with 13 bases lying between them. Germline V gene sequence: CDR1 GTSNPN, CDR2 SVGIG (reference sequence).

The chain employs TRBV9 and TRBJ1-6; tentative D call: TRBD1 (6 bases). Between the trimmed V and J ends, which lost 5 bases and 5 bases, there was a span of 14 bases. From germline, CDR1 is SGDLS and CDR2 YYNGEE. This CDR3 comprises 15 residues. The CDR3 here is CASSPGGHHNSPLHF. In DNA, the CDR3 is TGTGCCAGCAGTCCTGGGGGACATCATAATTCACCCCTCCACTTT.

This rearrangement joins TRBV3-1 (or the pseudogene TRBV3-2) to TRBJ2-2, with a possible D match to TRBD2 (6 bases). Deletions cut 3 bases from V and 5 bases from J, with 16 bases between. Per germline, CDR1 LGHDT and CDR2 YNNKEL (reference sequence). The CDR3 has 16 residues. CDR3 coding DNA: TGTGCCAGCAGCCAGGGCTCTTGGGGGAGGACCGGGGAGCTGTTTTTT. Translated, it gives CASSQGSWGRTGELFF.

The chain has TRBV3-1 (or the pseudogene TRBV3-2) and TRBJ2-3, with a possible D match to TRBD1 (5 bases). Germline-derived CDR1 and CDR2 are LGHDT and YNNKEL (reference sequence). V shed 0 bases and J shed 1 base, with 11 bases lying between them. This CDR3 comprises 16 residues. Here the CDR3 reads CASSQEGARGTDTQYF. CDR3 coding DNA: TGTGCCAGCAGCCAAGAAGGGGCTAGAGGCACAGATACGCAGTATTTT.

J is TRBJ2-2 and V is TRBV5-8; weak D call: TRBD1 (5 bases). Germline assignment: CDR1 SGHTS and CDR2 YDEGEE. V lost 3 bases, J lost 0 bases, and 15 bases lay in between. This CDR3 has 17 residues. The CDR3 is CASSSTAGPANTGELFF. In DNA form, the CDR3 reads TGTGCCAGCAGCTCAACCGCAGGGCCCGCGAACACCGGGGAGCTGTTTTTT. The whole variable domain, remainder taken from reference TRBV5-8 and TRBJ2-2, is EAGVTQSPTHLIKTRGQQATLRCSPISGHTSVYWYQQALGLGLQFLLWYDEGEERNRGNFPPRFSGRQFPNYSSELNVNALELEDSALYLCASSSTAGPANTGELFFGEGSRLTVL.

V is TRBV7-9 and J is TRBJ1-2, with TRBD1 matching over 8 bases. There are 15 residues in the CDR3. The trim removed 4 bases at V and 6 bases at J, leaving 10 bases unmatched. Germline CDR1 reads SEHNR; CDR2 reads FQNEAQ (reference sequence). The CDR3 loop reads CASSSRQGSSDGYTF. DNA for the CDR3: TGTGCCAGCAGCTCCCGACAGGGGAGTTCGGATGGCTACACCTTC.

This clone occurred once. The V gene is TRBV4-2, the J gene TRBJ1-4; D remains ambiguous. From germline, CDR1 is LGHNA and CDR2 YNFKEQ. This CDR3 comprises 16 residues. V lost 1 base and J 3 bases, leaving 12 bases between the germline ends. Written as DNA, the CDR3 is TGTGCCAGCAGCCAAGTTGGCGGCAGCGCTAATGAAAAACTGTTTTTT. Translation: CASSQVGGSANEKLFF.

This chain connects TRBV9 to TRBJ2-1; 7 bases line up with TRBD2. Germline CDR1 and CDR2: SGDLS and YYNGEE. This CDR3 contains 15 residues. Unmatched junction bases numbered 5, after V lost 0 bases and J lost 5 bases. The CDR3, as DNA: TGTGCCAGCAGCGTAGCACTAGCGCTTCACAATGAGCAGTTCTTC. It specifies CASSVALALHNEQFF.

The chain recombines TRBV7-2 with TRBJ1-4, with D perhaps matching TRBD1 (5 bases). The CDR3 extends over 15 amino acids. In germline, CDR1 is SGHTA, CDR2 FQGNSA. V shed 1 base and J shed 7 bases, with 13 bases lying between them. The CDR3 nucleotides are TGTGCCAGCAGCTTAGAAGCGGGGCGCGTTGAAAAACTGTTTTTT. This gives the protein CASSLEAGRVEKLFF.

The chain combines TRBV9 with TRBJ1-4; 8 bases fit TRBD1. J gave up 8 bases and V 4 bases, and 10 bases lay outside the gene matches. There are 15 residues in the CDR3. Germline V gene lookup returns CDR1 SGDLS and CDR2 YYNGEE. Written as DNA, the CDR3 is TGTGCCAGCAGCCCCACTCGGACAGGGCCCGAAAAACTGTTTTTT. Protein: CASSPTRTGPEKLFF.

CDR3 nucleotides: TGTGCCAGCAGGAAACAGGGTCCAGAGACCCAGTACTTC. This translates into CASRKQGPETQYF. The chain links TRBV28 to TRBJ2-5; TRBD1 might be the D (6 bases). Germline CDR1 reads MDHEN; CDR2 reads SYDVKM. CDR3 length: 13 residues. V was pared by 6 bases and J by 4 bases, with 12 bases between.

This sequence joins TRBV4-2 and TRBJ1-1; a weak D match, TRBD1 (6 bases). V shed 0 bases and J shed 1 base, with 12 bases lying between them. This CDR3 spans 16 amino acids. From germline, CDR1 is LGHNA and CDR2 YNFKEQ. The chain's CDR3 is CASSQDLTRGNTEAFF. The CDR3 region has the DNA TGTGCCAGCAGCCAAGATCTTACCAGGGGGAACACTGAAGCTTTCTTT.

This clone showed up just once. The rearrangement joins TRBV5-1 to TRBJ2-5, with 7 bases matching TRBD2. Germline CDR1 is SGHRS and CDR2 is YFSETQ. This CDR3 has 16 amino acids. With 0 bases clipped from V and 2 bases from J, the junction kept 7 bases outside the gene matches. CDR3 sequence reads: CASSLVAGVGQETQYF. The CDR3 DNA sequence: TGCGCCAGCAGCTTGGTGGCGGGAGTTGGGCAAGAGACCCAGTACTTC.

The chain is built from TRBV28 and TRBJ2-7; 7 nucleotides align to TRBD1. The CDR3 loop spans 14 amino acids. CDR1 MDHEN and CDR2 SYDVKM come from the germline V gene. The trim removed 6 bases at V and 3 bases at J, leaving 8 bases unmatched. CDR3 protein: CASSPPPGGYEQYF. In DNA, the CDR3 is TGTGCCAGCAGCCCGCCCCCAGGGGGCTACGAGCAGTACTTC.